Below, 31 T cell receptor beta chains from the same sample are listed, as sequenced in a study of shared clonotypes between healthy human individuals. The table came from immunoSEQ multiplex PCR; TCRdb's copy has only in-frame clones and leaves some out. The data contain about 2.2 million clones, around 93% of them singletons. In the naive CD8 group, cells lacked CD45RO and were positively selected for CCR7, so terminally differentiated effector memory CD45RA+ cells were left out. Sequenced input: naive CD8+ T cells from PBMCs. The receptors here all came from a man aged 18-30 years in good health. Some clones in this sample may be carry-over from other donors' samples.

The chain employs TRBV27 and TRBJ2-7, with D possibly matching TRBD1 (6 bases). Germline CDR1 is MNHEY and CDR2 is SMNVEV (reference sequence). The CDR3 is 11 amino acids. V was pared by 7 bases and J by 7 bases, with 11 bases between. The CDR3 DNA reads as TGTGCCAGCAAAGGGGGATCAGAGCAGTACTTC. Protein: CASKGGSEQYF.

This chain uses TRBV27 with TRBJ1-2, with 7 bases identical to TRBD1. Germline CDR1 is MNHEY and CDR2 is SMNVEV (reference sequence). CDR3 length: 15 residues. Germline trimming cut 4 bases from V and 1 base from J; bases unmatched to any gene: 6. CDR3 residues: CASSYRGGFNYGYTF. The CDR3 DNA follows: TGTGCCAGCAGTTACCGAGGGGGCTTTAACTATGGCTACACCTTC.

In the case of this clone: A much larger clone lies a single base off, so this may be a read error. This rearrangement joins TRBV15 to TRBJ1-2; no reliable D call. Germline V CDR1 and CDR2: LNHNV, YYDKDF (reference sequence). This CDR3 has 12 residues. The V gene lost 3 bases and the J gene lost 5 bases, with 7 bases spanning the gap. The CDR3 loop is CATSSPVYGYTF. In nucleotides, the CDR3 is TGTGCCACCAGCAGCCCAGTATATGGCTACACCTTC. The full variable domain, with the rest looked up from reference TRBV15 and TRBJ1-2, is DAMVIQNPRYQVTQFGKPVTLSCSQTLNHNVMYWYQQKSSQAPKLLFHYYDKDFNNEADTPDNFQSRRPNTSFCFLDIRSPGLGDTAMYLCATSSPVYGYTFGSGTRLTVV.

The CDR3 here is CASSLWQGDSGNTIYF. The CDR3 DNA reads as TGCGCCAGCAGCTTGTGGCAGGGTGACTCTGGAAACACCATATATTTT. The rearrangement joins TRBV5-1 to TRBJ1-3; weak D call: TRBD1 (5 bases). Trimming shortened V by 1 base and J by 0 bases, and 11 bases separated the two germline ends. Germline CDR1 is SGHRS and CDR2 is YFSETQ. The CDR3 contains 16 residues. Supplemented by reference TRBV5-1 and TRBJ1-3, the full variable domain reads KAGVTQTPRYLIKTRGQQVTLSCSPISGHRSVSWYQQTPGQGLQFLFEYFSETQRNKGNFPGRFSGRQFSNSRSEMNVSTLELGDSALYLCASSLWQGDSGNTIYFGEGSWLTVV.

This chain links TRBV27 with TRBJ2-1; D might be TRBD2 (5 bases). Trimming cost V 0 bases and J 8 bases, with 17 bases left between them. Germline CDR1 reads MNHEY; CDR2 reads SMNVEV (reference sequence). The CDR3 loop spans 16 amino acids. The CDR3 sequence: CASSLSPNGGEHEQFF. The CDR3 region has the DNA TGTGCCAGCAGTTTATCGCCCAACGGTGGGGAGCATGAGCAGTTCTTC.

The CDR3 here is CASSASRTASTDTQYF. The CDR3 nucleotides read TGTGCCAGCAGTGCCAGTAGGACAGCTAGCACAGATACGCAGTATTTT. This chain joins TRBV6-4 and TRBJ2-3; a weak D match, TRBD1 (6 bases). The ends were cut back, 4 bases at V and 0 bases at J, with 14 bases in the middle. CDR1 is MRHNA and CDR2 is SNTAGT in the germline V gene. The CDR3 loop spans 16 amino acids.

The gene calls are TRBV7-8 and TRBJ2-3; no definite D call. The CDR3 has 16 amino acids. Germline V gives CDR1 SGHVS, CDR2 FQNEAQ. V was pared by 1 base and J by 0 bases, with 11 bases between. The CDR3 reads CASSLVLVPSTDTQYF. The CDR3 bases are TGTGCCAGCAGCTTAGTTCTAGTCCCTAGCACAGATACGCAGTATTTT.

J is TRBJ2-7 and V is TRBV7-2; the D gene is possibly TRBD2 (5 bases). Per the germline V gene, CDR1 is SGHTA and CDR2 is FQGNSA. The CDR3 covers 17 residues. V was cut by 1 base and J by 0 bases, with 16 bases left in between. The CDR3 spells CASSLGAWRARSYEQYF. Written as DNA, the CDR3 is TGTGCCAGCAGCTTAGGTGCGTGGCGGGCCCGCTCCTACGAGCAGTACTTC.

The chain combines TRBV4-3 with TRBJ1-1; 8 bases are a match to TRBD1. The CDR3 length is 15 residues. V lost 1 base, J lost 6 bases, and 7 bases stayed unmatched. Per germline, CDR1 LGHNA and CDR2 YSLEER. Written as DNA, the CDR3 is TGCGCCAGCAGCCAAGGGACAGGGAAACTGGCTGAAGCTTTCTTT. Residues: CASSQGTGKLAEAFF.

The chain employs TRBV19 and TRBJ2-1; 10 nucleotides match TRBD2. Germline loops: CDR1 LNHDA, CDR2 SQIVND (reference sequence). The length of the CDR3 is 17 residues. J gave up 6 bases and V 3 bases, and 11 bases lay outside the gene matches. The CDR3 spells CASSISSSGRASNEQFF. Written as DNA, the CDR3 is TGTGCCAGTAGTATTAGTTCGAGCGGGAGGGCCTCCAATGAGCAGTTCTTC.

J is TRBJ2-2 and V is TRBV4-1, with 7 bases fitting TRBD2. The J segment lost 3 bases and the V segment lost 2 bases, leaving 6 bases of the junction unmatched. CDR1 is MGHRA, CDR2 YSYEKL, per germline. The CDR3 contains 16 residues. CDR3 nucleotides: TGCGCCAGCAGCCAAATTTCGGCGGGAGACACCGGGGAGCTGTTTTTT. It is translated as CASSQISAGDTGELFF.

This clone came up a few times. The CDR3 DNA reads TGTGCCACCAGCAGAGATAGGGATGGGCAGCCCCAGCATTTT. Encoded protein: CATSRDRDGQPQHF. This rearrangement joins TRBV15 to TRBJ1-5, with D hard to call. Per the germline V gene, CDR1 is LNHNV and CDR2 is YYDKDF (reference sequence). There are 14 residues in the CDR3. V was pared by 0 bases and J by 7 bases, with 10 bases between.

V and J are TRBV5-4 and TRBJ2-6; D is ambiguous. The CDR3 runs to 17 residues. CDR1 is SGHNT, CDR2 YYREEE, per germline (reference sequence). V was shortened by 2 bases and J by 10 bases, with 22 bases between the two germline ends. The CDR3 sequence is CASSFVSLLGKGNVLTF. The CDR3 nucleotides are TGTGCCAGCAGCTTTGTCTCCTTGTTGGGTAAAGGGAACGTCCTGACTTTC.

The CDR3 loop reads CASSQDGSNPYNEQFF. CDR3 bases: TGCGCCAGCAGCCAAGATGGGAGTAACCCCTACAATGAGCAGTTCTTC. The rearrangement links TRBV4-3 to TRBJ2-1; possible D gene TRBD2, 5 bases. Germline CDR1 reads LGHNA; CDR2 reads YSLEER. Trimming left V 0 bases short and J 2 bases short, with 11 bases between. This CDR3 is 16 amino acids long.

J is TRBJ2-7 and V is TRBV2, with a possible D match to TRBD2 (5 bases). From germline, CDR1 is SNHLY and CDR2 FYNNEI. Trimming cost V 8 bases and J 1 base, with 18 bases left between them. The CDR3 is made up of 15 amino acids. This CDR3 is CASEEDPGLSYEQYF. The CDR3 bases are TGTGCCAGCGAGGAGGACCCGGGTTTATCCTACGAGCAGTACTTC.

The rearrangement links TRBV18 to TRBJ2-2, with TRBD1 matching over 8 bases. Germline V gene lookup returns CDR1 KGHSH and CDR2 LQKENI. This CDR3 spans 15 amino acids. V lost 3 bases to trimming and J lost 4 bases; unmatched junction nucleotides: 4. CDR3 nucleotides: TGTGCCAGCTCACCTTGGGACAGGCCCACCGGGGAGCTGTTTTTT. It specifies CASSPWDRPTGELFF.

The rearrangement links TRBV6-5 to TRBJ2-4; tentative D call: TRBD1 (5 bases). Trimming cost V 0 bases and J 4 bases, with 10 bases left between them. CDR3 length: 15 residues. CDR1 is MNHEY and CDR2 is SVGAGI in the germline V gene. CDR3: CASSYSRQGKNIQYF. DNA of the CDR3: TGTGCCAGCAGTTACTCCAGGCAGGGAAAAAACATTCAGTACTTC.

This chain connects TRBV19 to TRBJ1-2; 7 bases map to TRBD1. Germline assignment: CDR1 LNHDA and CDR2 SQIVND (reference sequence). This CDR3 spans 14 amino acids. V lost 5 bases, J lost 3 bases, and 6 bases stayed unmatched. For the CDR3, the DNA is TGTGCCAGTAGTCCAGGGGGATCCTACTATGGCTACACCTTC. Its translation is CASSPGGSYYGYTF.

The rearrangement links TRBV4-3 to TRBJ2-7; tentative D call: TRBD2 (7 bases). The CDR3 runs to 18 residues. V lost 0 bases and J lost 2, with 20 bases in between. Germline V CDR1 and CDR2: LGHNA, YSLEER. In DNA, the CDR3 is TGCGCCAGCAGCCAAGATTGGAGAGGGGGGGACTCGGCCTACGAGCAGTACTTC. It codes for CASSQDWRGGDSAYEQYF.

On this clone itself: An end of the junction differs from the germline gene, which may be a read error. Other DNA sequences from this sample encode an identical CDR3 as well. The CDR3, as DNA: TGCGCCAGCAGTTTAAGGACAGGGACCGGGGAACTGTTTTTT. Translation gives CASSLRTGTGELFF. The V and J genes are TRBV10-2 and TRBJ2-2; 8 nucleotides line up with TRBD1. Germline CDR1 WSHSY, CDR2 SAAADI. The CDR3 has 14 amino acids.

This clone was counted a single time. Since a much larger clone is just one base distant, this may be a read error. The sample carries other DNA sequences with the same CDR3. The CDR3 loop is CASSLVGQPQHF. The CDR3 DNA is TGTGCCAGCAGCTTAGTGGGACAGCCCCAGCATTTT. The chain is built from TRBV7-9 and TRBJ1-5; D ambiguous. The germline V and J ends were trimmed by 1 base and 7 bases, with 5 bases remaining between them. This CDR3 spans 12 amino acids. Germline V lookup: CDR1 SEHNR, CDR2 FQNEAQ (reference sequence).

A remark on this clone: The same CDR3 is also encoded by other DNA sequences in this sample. CDR3 protein: CSVPQETQYF. In DNA form, the CDR3 reads TGCAGTGTACCCCAAGAGACCCAGTACTTC. The V gene is TRBV29-1, the J gene TRBJ2-5; D is unclear. The CDR3 covers 10 residues. CDR1 SQVTM and CDR2 ANQGSEA come from the germline V gene.

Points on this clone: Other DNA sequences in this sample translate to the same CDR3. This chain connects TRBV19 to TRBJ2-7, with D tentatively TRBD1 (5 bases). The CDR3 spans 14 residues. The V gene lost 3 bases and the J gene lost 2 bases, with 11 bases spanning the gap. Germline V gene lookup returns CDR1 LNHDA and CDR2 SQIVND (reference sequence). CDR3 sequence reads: CASSIRDGPYEQYF. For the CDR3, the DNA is TGTGCCAGTAGTATCAGGGATGGTCCCTACGAGCAGTACTTC.

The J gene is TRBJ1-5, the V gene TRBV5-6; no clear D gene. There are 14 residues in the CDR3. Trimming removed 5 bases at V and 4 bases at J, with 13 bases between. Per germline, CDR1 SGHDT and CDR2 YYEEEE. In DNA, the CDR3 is TGTGCCAGCAGATCCGGGGAAGGAAATCAGCCCCAGCATTTT. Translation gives CASRSGEGNQPQHF.

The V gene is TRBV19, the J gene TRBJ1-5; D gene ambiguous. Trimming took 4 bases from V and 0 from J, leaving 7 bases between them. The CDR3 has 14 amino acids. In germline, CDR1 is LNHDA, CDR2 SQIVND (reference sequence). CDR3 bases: TGTGCCAGTAGTAGGCAGCTTAGCAATCAGCCCCAGCATTTT. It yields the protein CASSRQLSNQPQHF. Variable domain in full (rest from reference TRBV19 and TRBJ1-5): DGGITQSPKYLFRKEGQNVTLSCEQNLNHDAMYWYRQDPGQGLRLIYYSQIVNDFQKGDIAEGYSVSREKKESFPLTVTSAQKNPTAFYLCASSRQLSNQPQHFGDGTRLSIL.

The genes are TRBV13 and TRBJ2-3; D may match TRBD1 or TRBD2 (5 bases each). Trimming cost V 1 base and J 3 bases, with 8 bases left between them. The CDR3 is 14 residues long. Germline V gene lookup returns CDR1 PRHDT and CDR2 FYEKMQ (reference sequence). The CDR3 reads CASSLERGTDTQYF. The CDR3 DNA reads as TGTGCCAGCAGCTTAGAGAGGGGAACAGATACGCAGTATTTT. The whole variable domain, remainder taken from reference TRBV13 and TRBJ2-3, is AAGVIQSPRHLIKEKRETATLKCYPIPRHDTVYWYQQGPGQDPQFLISFYEKMQSDKGSIPDRFSAQQFSDYHSELNMSSLELGDSALYFCASSLERGTDTQYFGPGTRLTVL.

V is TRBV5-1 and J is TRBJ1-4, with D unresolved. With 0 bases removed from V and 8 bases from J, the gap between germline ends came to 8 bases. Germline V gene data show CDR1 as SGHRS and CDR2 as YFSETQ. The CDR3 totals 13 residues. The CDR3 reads CASSLAGEEKLFF. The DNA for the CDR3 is TGCGCCAGCAGCTTGGCGGGCGAAGAAAAACTGTTTTTT.

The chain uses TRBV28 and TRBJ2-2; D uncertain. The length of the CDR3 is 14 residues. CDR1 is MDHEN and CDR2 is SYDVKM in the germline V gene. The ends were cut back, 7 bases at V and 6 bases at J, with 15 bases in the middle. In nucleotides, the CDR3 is TGTGCCAGCAACGCCTGGGATAAACCCGGGGAGCTGTTTTTT. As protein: CASNAWDKPGELFF.

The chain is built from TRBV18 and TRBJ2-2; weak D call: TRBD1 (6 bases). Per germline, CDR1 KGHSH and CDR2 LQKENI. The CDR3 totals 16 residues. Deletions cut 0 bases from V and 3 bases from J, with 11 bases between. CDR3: CASSPPDRLDTGELFF. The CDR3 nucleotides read TGTGCCAGCTCACCACCTGACAGGCTGGACACCGGGGAGCTGTTTTTT.

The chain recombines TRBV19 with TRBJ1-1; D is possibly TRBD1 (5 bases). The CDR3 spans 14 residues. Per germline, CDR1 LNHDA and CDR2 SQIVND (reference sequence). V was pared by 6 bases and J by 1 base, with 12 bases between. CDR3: CASSLGGTNTEAFF. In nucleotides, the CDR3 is TGTGCCAGTAGCTTGGGGGGGACGAACACTGAAGCTTTCTTT.

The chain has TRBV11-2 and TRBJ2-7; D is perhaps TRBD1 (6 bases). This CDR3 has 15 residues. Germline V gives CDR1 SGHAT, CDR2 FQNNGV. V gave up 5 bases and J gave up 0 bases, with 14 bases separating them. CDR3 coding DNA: TGTGCCAGCAGCGCACAGGGTATTAGCTCCTACGAGCAGTACTTC. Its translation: CASSAQGISSYEQYF. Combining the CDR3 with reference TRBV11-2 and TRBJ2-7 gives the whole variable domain EAGVAQSPRYKIIEKRQSVAFWCNPISGHATLYWYQQILGQGPKLLIQFQNNGVVDDSQLPKDRFSAERLKGVDSTLKIQPAKLEDSAVYLCASSAQGISSYEQYFGPGTRLTVT.